The next 10 T cell receptor beta chains were all read from a single sample in a study of beta chain features in type 1 diabetes. The sequenced template was cDNA made from the entire isolated RNA. TCRdb's table, derived via immunoSEQ multiplex PCR, lists solely in-frame clones and lacks some. The table lists around 250,000 clones, around 25% of them singletons. General study results and limits: Moderate but significant shortening of TCRB CDR3s was recorded in all four CD4+ subsets from Type 1 diabetes patients.

Their antigens are not known. Sequenced: naive CD4+ T cells from blood. The origin of the receptors is a woman in her thirties with type 1 diabetes.

Only a few counts were recorded for this clone. The chain joins TRBV6-6 to TRBJ2-3; D might be TRBD2 (5 bases). Trimming left V 7 bases short and J 0 bases short, with 17 bases between. This CDR3 region has 16 residues. Per germline, CDR1 MNHNY and CDR2 SVGAGI (reference sequence). CDR3 nucleotide sequence: TGTGCCAGCACCTTCGACTATGGCTCTAGCACAGATACGCAGTATTTT. Amino acid sequence: CASTFDYGSSTDTQYF.

This clone was detected only a few times. The chain carries TRBV5-1 and TRBJ1-1, with D unresolved. This CDR3 contains 13 residues. The V gene lost 6 bases and the J gene lost 2 bases, with 11 bases spanning the gap. CDR1 and CDR2 (germline): SGHRS, YFSETQ. The CDR3 here is CASTGRQNTEAFF. As DNA, the CDR3 is TGCGCCAGCACAGGCCGCCAAAACACTGAAGCTTTCTTT.

The V gene is TRBV28, the J gene TRBJ2-7; 10 bases match TRBD1. Germline trimming cut 4 bases from V and 6 bases from J; bases unmatched to any gene: 3. This CDR3 is 13 amino acids long. From germline, CDR1 is MDHEN and CDR2 SYDVKM. The CDR3 spells CASSSGQGREQYF. CDR3 nucleotides: TGTGCCAGCAGTTCGGGACAGGGGCGCGAGCAGTACTTC. Combining the CDR3 with reference TRBV28 and TRBJ2-7 gives the whole variable domain DVKVTQSSRYLVKRTGEKVFLECVQDMDHENMFWYRQDPGLGLRLIYFSYDVKMKEKGDIPEGYSVSREKKERFSLILESASTNQTSMYLCASSSGQGREQYFGPGTRLTVT.

This clone was detected only a few times. J is TRBJ2-5 and V is TRBV30; D is perhaps TRBD2 (5 bases). The length of the CDR3 is 12 residues. V was clipped by 6 bases and J by 3 bases, with 11 bases between them. Germline V gene data show CDR1 as GTSNPN and CDR2 as SVGIG (reference sequence). CDR3 bases: TGTGCCTGCGGGAAGGGTGAAGAGACCCAGTACTTC. Translating gives CACGKGEETQYF. Supplemented by reference TRBV30 and TRBJ2-5, the full variable domain reads SQTIHQWPATLVQPVGSPLSLECTVEGTSNPNLYWYRQAAGRGLQLLFYSVGIGQISSEVPQNLSASRPQDRQFILSSKKLLLSDSGFYLCACGKGEETQYFGPGTRLLVL.

The chain has TRBV4-1 and TRBJ1-4, with D maybe TRBD1 (5 bases). Germline V gene data show CDR1 as MGHRA and CDR2 as YSYEKL. V dropped 4 bases and J dropped 0 bases, with 12 bases sitting between them. The CDR3 consists of 16 residues. The CDR3 DNA follows: TGCGCCAGCAGCCCCCCTCGACAGTCAACTAATGAAAAACTGTTTTTT. This translates into CASSPPRQSTNEKLFF.

This clone was counted a few times. The rearrangement joins TRBV5-1 to TRBJ1-1, with D uncertain. Per the germline V gene, CDR1 is SGHRS and CDR2 is YFSETQ. The V and J ends lost 1 base and 0 bases respectively, with 7 bases between them. The CDR3 has 14 residues. Here the CDR3 reads CASSLNPLNTEAFF. Written as DNA, the CDR3 is TGCGCCAGCAGCTTGAATCCGTTGAACACTGAAGCTTTCTTT.

This clone has a handful of counts. The rearrangement joins TRBV14 to TRBJ2-1, with 7 bases that match TRBD2. V trimming: 2 bases; J trimming: 11 bases; junction bases outside the gene matches: 9. The CDR3 covers 14 residues. Germline V CDR1 and CDR2: SGHDN, FVKESK. The DNA for the CDR3 is TGTGCCAGCAGCCAAAGGGTAGGACTAGATAAGCAGTTCTTC. This codes for CASSQRVGLDKQFF.

This clone was counted between two and nine times. The chain has TRBV30 and TRBJ2-1; TRBD2 matches 7 bases. V lost 3 bases, J lost 2 bases, and 4 bases stayed unmatched. CDR1 is GTSNPN, CDR2 SVGIG, per germline (reference sequence). CDR3 length: 14 amino acids. The chain's CDR3 is CAWRPSGTYNEQFF. The CDR3 nucleotides are TGTGCCTGGAGACCTAGCGGAACCTACAATGAGCAGTTCTTC.

The chain links TRBV30 to TRBJ2-5; no clear D gene. This CDR3 contains 16 residues. Germline V gene lookup returns CDR1 GTSNPN and CDR2 SVGIG (reference sequence). V lost 0 bases to trimming and J lost 5 bases, with 19 bases between them. CDR3 in DNA: TGTGCCTGGAGTGTACTGCGGCTATACTCAGCGGAGACCCAGTACTTC. Its translation is CAWSVLRLYSAETQYF.

This clone was recorded a few times. The chain recombines TRBV14 with TRBJ2-1, with TRBD2 as a possible D gene (6 bases). With 0 bases removed from V and 2 bases from J, the gap between germline ends came to 8 bases. The germline V gene encodes CDR1 SGHDN and CDR2 FVKESK. CDR3 length equals 15 residues. The CDR3 DNA reads as TGTGCCAGCAGCCAAGAGGGGGGTCCCTACAATGAGCAGTTCTTC. Its translation: CASSQEGGPYNEQFF. The complete variable domain, with remaining parts taken from reference TRBV14 and TRBJ2-1, reads EAGVTQFPSHSVIEKGQTVTLRCDPISGHDNLYWYRRVMGKEIKFLLHFVKESKQDESGMPNNRFLAERTGGTYSTLKVQPAELEDSGVYFCASSQEGGPYNEQFFGPGTRLTVL.